Listed here are 11 T cell receptor beta chains from one sample, sequenced in a study of CXCR3-negative and CXCR3-positive naive CD8 T cells. 5' RACE with UMI labels generated the TRB cDNA libraries. TCRdb reworked the 5' RACE reads into one entry per CDR3 protein, no DNA. The data include tens of thousands of distinct CDR3 sequences; the top ten clones carry around a quarter. The source material was memory CD8+ T cells from blood. Source of these receptors: a human donor in good health. Some clones in this sample may be carry-over from other donors' samples.

The rearrangement uses TRBV27 and TRBJ1-1; the TCRdb D gene call, TRBD1, has no DNA to confirm it. The germline V gene encodes CDR1 MNHEY and CDR2 SMNVEV (reference sequence). The CDR3 runs 15 residues. The CDR3 protein is CASYPPAGANTEAFF.

The gene calls are TRBV21-1 and TRBJ2-7; the TCRdb D gene call, TRBD1, has no DNA to confirm it. TRBV21-1 is a pseudogene. This CDR3 is built from 15 residues. CDR3 sequence reads: CASSKGGVVGREQYF.

The chain is built from TRBV28 and TRBJ1-6; the TCRdb call, TRBD1, lacks DNA for checking. The V gene's germline CDR1 is MDHEN and CDR2 SYDVKM. The CDR3 is made up of 14 amino acids. CDR3: CASGAGQGSSPLHF.

V usage is TRBV20-1 and J usage is TRBJ2-5; the D call from TCRdb, TRBD2, cannot be confirmed without DNA. The CDR3 has 14 residues. From germline, CDR1 is DFQATT and CDR2 SNEGSKA (reference sequence). The CDR3 is CSASLAGFQETQYF.

The chain recombines TRBV6-4 with TRBJ2-1; there is no DNA to check the TCRdb D call of TRBD1. Germline V gene data show CDR1 as MRHNA and CDR2 as SNTAGT. CDR3 length: 13 amino acids. CDR3 region: CASSAPPGNEQFF.

The gene calls are TRBV20-1 and TRBJ1-5; lacking DNA, the TRBD1 call made by TCRdb goes unchecked. Germline loops: CDR1 DFQATT, CDR2 SNEGSKA (reference sequence). CDR3 length: 16 residues. CDR3 loop: CSARDLRGGGNQPQHF.

V usage is TRBV29-1 and J usage is TRBJ1-2; the D call from TCRdb, TRBD1, cannot be confirmed without DNA. Per the germline V gene, CDR1 is SQVTM and CDR2 is ANQGSEA. This CDR3 spans 13 amino acids. The CDR3 is CSVRSGQGYGYTF.

V is TRBV13 and J is TRBJ2-1; as DNA is missing, the TRBD1 call by TCRdb cannot be tested. The CDR3 consists of 12 residues. Germline V gene lookup returns CDR1 PRHDT and CDR2 FYEKMQ (reference sequence). The CDR3 reads CASSLGAGEQFF.

V usage is TRBV4-3 and J usage is TRBJ2-6; the D gene TCRdb calls, TRBD1, cannot be checked with no DNA. This CDR3 comprises 15 residues. Germline CDR1 reads LGHNA; CDR2 reads YSLEER. This chain's CDR3 is CASSQDRDGANVLTF.

V gene TRBV9 combines with J gene TRBJ1-5; TCRdb's assignment of TRBD1 cannot be checked, as there is no DNA. This CDR3 has 15 amino acids. Germline V gene sequence: CDR1 SGDLS, CDR2 YYNGEE. CDR3 loop: CASSVGGGYNQPQHF.

The V and J genes are TRBV7-9 and TRBJ2-5. The CDR3 contains 14 residues. From germline, CDR1 is SEHNR and CDR2 FQNEAQ (reference sequence). The CDR3 spells CASSFSGNQETQYF.